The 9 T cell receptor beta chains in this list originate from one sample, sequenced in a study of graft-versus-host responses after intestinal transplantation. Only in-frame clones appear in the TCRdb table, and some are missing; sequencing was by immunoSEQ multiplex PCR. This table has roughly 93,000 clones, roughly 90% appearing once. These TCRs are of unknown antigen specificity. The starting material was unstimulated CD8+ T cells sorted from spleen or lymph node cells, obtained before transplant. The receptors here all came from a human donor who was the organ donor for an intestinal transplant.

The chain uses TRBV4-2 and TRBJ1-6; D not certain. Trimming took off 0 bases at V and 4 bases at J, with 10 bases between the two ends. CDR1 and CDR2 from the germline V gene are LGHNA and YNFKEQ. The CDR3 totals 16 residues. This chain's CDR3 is CASSQEWQSYNSPLHF. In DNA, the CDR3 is TGTGCCAGCAGCCAAGAATGGCAGTCTTATAATTCACCCCTCCACTTT.

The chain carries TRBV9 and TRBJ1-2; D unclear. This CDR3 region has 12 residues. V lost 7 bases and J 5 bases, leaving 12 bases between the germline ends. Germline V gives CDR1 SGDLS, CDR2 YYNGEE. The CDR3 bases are TGTGCCAGCGGAGGGCAGATTTATGGCTACACCTTC. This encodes CASGGQIYGYTF.

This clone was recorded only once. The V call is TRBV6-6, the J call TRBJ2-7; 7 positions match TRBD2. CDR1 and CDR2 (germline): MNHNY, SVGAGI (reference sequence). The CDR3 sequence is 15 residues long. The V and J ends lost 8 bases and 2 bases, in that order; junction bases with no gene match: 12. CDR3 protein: CASRRLASGAYEQYF. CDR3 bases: TGTGCCAGCCGTCGACTAGCATCTGGAGCCTACGAGCAGTACTTC.

CDR3 sequence: CASSPGGGETQYF. The CDR3 nucleotides are TGCGCCAGCAGCCCCGGAGGTGGGGAGACCCAGTACTTC. The chain couples TRBV4-3 to TRBJ2-5, with D maybe TRBD2 (5 bases). The CDR3 is made up of 13 amino acids. Germline V gene lookup returns CDR1 LGHNA and CDR2 YSLEER. Deletions cut 4 bases from V and 5 bases from J, with 11 bases between.

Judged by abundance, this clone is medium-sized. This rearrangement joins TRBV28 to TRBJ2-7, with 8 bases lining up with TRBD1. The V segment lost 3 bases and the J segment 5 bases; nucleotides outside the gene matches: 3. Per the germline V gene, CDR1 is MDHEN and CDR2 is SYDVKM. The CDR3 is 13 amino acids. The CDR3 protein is CASSFLTGDEQYF. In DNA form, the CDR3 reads TGTGCCAGCAGTTTTTTGACAGGGGACGAGCAGTACTTC.

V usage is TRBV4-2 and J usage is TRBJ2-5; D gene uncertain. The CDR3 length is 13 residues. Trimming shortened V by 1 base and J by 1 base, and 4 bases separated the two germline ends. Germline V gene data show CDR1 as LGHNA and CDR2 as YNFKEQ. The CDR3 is CASSQGAQETQYF. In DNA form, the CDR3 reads TGTGCCAGCAGCCAAGGGGCCCAAGAGACCCAGTACTTC.

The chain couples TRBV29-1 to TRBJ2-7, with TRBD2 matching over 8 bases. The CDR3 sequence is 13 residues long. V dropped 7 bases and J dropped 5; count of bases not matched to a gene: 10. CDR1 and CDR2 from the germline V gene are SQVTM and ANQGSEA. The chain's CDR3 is CSANPGRGDEQYF. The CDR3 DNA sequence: TGCAGCGCAAACCCGGGGCGGGGGGACGAGCAGTACTTC.

Here the CDR3 reads CASEGLAEDTQYF. The CDR3 bases are TGTGCCAGTGAGGGACTAGCGGAAGATACGCAGTATTTT. The V gene is TRBV2, the J gene TRBJ2-3; TRBD2 matches 11 bases. CDR1 is SNHLY, CDR2 FYNNEI, per germline. V lost 9 bases and J lost 5; bases outside the gene matches: 4. The CDR3 has 13 amino acids.

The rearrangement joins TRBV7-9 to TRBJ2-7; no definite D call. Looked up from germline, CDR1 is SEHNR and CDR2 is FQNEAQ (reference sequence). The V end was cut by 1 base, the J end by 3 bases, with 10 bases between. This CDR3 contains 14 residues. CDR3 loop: CASSLENYGYEQYF. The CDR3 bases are TGTGCCAGCAGCTTAGAAAATTACGGCTACGAGCAGTACTTC.